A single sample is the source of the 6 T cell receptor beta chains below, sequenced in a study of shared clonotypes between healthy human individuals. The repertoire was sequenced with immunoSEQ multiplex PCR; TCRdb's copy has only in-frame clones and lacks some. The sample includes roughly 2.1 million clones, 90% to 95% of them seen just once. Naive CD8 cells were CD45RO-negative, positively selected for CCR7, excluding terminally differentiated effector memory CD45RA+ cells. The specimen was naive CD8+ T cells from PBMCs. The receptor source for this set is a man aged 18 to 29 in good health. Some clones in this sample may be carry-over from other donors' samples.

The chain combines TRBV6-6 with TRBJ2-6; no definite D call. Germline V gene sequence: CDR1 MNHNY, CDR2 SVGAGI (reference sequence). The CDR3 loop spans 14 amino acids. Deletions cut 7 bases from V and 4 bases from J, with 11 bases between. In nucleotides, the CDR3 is TGTGCCAGCACCCTGGGGTCCGGGGCCAACGTCCTGACTTTC. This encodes CASTLGSGANVLTF.

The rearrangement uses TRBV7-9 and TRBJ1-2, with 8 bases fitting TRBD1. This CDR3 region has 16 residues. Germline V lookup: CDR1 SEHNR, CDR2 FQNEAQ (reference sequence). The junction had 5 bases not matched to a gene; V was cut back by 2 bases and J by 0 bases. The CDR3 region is CASSLSDRGSNYGYTF. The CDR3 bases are TGTGCCAGCAGCTTAAGTGACAGGGGATCTAACTATGGCTACACCTTC.

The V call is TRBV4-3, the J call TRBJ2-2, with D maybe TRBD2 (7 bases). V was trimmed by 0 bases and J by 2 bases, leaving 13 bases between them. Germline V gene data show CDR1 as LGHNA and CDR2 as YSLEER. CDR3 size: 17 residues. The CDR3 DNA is TGCGCCAGCAGCCAAGATCAAGGGGGGGCTAACACCGGGGAGCTGTTTTTT. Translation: CASSQDQGGANTGELFF.

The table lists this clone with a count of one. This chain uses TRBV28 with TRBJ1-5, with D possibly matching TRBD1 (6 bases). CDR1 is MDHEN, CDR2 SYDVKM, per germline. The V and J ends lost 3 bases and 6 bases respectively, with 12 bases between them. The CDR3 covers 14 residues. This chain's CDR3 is CASSLRGSGQPQHF. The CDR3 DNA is TGTGCCAGCAGTTTGAGGGGGTCGGGTCAGCCCCAGCATTTT.

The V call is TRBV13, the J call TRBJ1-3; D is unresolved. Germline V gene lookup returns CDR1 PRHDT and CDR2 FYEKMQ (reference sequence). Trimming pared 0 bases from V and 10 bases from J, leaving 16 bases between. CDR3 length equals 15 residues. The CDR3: CASSLGGGARTTIYF. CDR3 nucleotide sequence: TGTGCCAGCAGCTTAGGCGGTGGCGCAAGGACGACCATATATTTT.

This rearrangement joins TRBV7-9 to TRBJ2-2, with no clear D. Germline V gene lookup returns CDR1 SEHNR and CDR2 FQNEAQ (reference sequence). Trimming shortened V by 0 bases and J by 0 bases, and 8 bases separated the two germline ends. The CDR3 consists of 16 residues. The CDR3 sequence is CASSLAVRANTGELFF. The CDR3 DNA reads TGTGCCAGCAGCTTAGCGGTACGAGCGAACACCGGGGAGCTGTTTTTT.